This TCR beta chain was captured in a study of blood T cell repertoires in COVID-19. About the study: The United States, Italy and Spain supplied acute and convalescent COVID-19 samples. The cDNA or gDNA used as material had been derived from T cells, B-cell-depleted T cells, or PBMCs.

Cohort allocation depended upon clinical history that participants reported. Under the authors' procedure: Estimation of nucleated cell counts was performed using reference gene primer amplification. Measured with immunoSEQ multiplex PCR; TCRdb has only the in-frame clones, and not every one. V, J and clone size are taken as reported in that table, and D and trimming were inferred from the DNA itself. Of around 230,000 clones in the sample, roughly 90% were seen once. This CDR3 is built from 15 residues. Germline CDR1 reads KGHSH; CDR2 reads LQKENI. V was pared by 0 bases and J by 10 bases, with 6 bases of the junction left unmatched.

Sequencing used PBMCs or T cells enriched from blood (not recorded which). The source of this sequence is a woman in her forties with acute COVID-19. The chain employs TRBV18 and TRBJ2-1, with TRBD1 matching 10 bases. CDR3 nucleotide sequence: TGTGCCAGCTCACCACCGGGACAGGGGTCTCGGGAGCAGTTCTTC. It is translated as CASSPPGQGSREQFF.